Listed below are T cell receptor beta chains from one sample, sequenced in a study of high-grade serous ovarian cancer treatment subgroups. TCRdb's table, derived via immunoSEQ multiplex PCR, lists solely in-frame clones and lacks some. The sample lists several thousand clones; 78% were seen once. What was sequenced was tumor tissue. All receptors come from a human donor with high-grade serous ovarian cancer. Both conserved end residues are part of each CDR3. Each record gives: V gene, J gene, CDR3 protein.

V: TRBV29-1
J: TRBJ1-4
CDR3: CSVEVSGGVQKLFF

V: TRBV4-3
J: TRBJ2-1
CDR3: CASSRGTGDYNEQFF

V: TRBV5-5
J: TRBJ2-2
CDR3: CASSQSTANTGELFF

V: TRBV7-2
J: TRBJ1-1
CDR3: CASSLRELDLHFAFF

V: TRBV29-1
J: TRBJ1-2
CDR3: CSARDLTYGYTF

V: TRBV25-1
J: TRBJ1-1
CDR3: CASSDRDRGDTEAFF

V: TRBV10-2
J: TRBJ2-7
CDR3: CASSDYEQYF

V: TRBV28
J: TRBJ2-5
CDR3: CASRGQGAETQYF

V: TRBV27
J: TRBJ1-2
CDR3: CATRVSGGGEGYTF

V: TRBV18
J: TRBJ1-2
CDR3: CASSPPGSSNYGYTF

V: TRBV18
J: TRBJ2-7
CDR3: CASTNSWDYEQYF

V: TRBV7-9
J: TRBJ2-5
CDR3: CASSLETQYF

V: TRBV10-2
J: TRBJ2-2
CDR3: CASRSGQGNTGELFF

V: TRBV11-3
J: TRBJ2-1
CDR3: CASSLNPSDEQFF

V: TRBV5-4
J: TRBJ1-2
CDR3: CASSYGTEYGYTF

V: TRBV6-5
J: TRBJ2-7
CDR3: CASSYRGGYEQYF

V: TRBV28
J: TRBJ1-1
CDR3: CASSADRFYTEAFF

V: TRBV7-2
J: TRBJ1-4
CDR3: CASSLVPMGEKLFF